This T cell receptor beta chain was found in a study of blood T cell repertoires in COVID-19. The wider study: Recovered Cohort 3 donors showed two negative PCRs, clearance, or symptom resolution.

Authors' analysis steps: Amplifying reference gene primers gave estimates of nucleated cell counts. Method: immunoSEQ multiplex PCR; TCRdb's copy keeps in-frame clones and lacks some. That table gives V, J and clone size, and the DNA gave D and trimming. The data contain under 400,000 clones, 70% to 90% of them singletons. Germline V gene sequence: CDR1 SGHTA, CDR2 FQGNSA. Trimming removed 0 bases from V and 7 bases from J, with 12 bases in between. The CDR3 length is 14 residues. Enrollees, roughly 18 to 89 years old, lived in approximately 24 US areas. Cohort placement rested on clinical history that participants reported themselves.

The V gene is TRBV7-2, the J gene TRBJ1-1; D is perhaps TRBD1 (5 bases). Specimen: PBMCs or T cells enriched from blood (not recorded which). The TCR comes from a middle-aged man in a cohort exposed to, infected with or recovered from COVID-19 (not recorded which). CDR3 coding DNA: TGTGCCAGCAGCTTAGCCAGGGAAGCGATTGAAGCTTTCTTT. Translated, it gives CASSLAREAIEAFF. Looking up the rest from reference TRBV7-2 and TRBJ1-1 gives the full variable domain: GAGVSQSPSNKVTEKGKDVELRCDPISGHTALYWYRQSLGQGLEFLIYFQGNSAPDKSGLPSDRFSAERTGGSVSTLTIQRTQQEDSAVYLCASSLAREAIEAFFGQGTRLTVV.